These 8 T cell receptor beta chains came from one sample sequenced in a study of blood T cell repertoires in COVID-19. Measured with immunoSEQ multiplex PCR; TCRdb has only the in-frame clones, and not every one. The profile shows 60,000 or so clones, about four fifths of them singletons. The sequenced material came from peripheral blood. The receptors come from a man aged 25-45 years with COVID-19, enrolled during active disease.

The CDR3 spells CAISGARGSSYNEQFF. In DNA form, the CDR3 reads TGTGCCATCAGCGGTGCGCGGGGCAGCTCCTACAATGAGCAGTTCTTC. The chain couples TRBV10-3 to TRBJ2-1, with D perhaps TRBD2 (6 bases). The V end was cut by 6 bases, the J end by 0 bases, with 15 bases between. The germline V gene encodes CDR1 ENHRY and CDR2 SYGVKD. CDR3 length: 16 residues.

This clone was found a few times. V and J are TRBV6-4 and TRBJ2-6; 11 positions agree with TRBD1. Germline V lookup: CDR1 MRHNA, CDR2 SNTAGT. The CDR3 spans 17 residues. V was pared by 4 bases and J by 0 bases, with 2 bases of the junction left unmatched. CDR3 protein: CASSAGTGGSGANVLTF. CDR3 coding DNA: TGTGCCAGCAGTGCAGGGACAGGGGGCTCTGGGGCCAACGTCCTGACTTTC.

This rearrangement joins TRBV6-5 to TRBJ1-1; D is ambiguous. CDR1 and CDR2 from the germline V gene are MNHEY and SVGAGI. The length of the CDR3 is 13 residues. The V gene lost 6 bases and the J gene lost 4 bases, with 12 bases spanning the gap. The CDR3 loop is CASSRGLGTEAFF. The CDR3 region has the DNA TGTGCCAGCAGCCGGGGTCTGGGCACTGAAGCTTTCTTT.

The gene calls are TRBV9 and TRBJ2-7; 7 positions agree with TRBD1. Germline lookup yields CDR1 SGDLS and CDR2 YYNGEE. The CDR3 runs 13 residues. V lost 1 base, J lost 7 bases, and 5 bases stayed unmatched. CDR3 in amino acids: CASSVTGVGEQYF. The CDR3 DNA is TGTGCCAGCAGCGTAACAGGGGTAGGGGAGCAGTACTTC.

J is TRBJ1-2 and V is TRBV28; D may be TRBD1 (6 bases). Trimming pared 2 bases from V and 8 bases from J, leaving 15 bases between. The CDR3 contains 14 residues. Germline V gene data show CDR1 as MDHEN and CDR2 as SYDVKM. The chain's CDR3 is CASSLRGGAFGYTF. Written as DNA, the CDR3 is TGTGCCAGCAGTTTAAGGGGGGGCGCGTTCGGCTACACCTTC.

The chain combines TRBV28 with TRBJ2-7; 9 nucleotides match TRBD1. The J segment lost 4 bases and the V segment lost 4 bases, leaving 5 bases of the junction unmatched. Germline values: CDR1 MDHEN, CDR2 SYDVKM. CDR3 size: 14 residues. The DNA for the CDR3 is TGTGCCAGCAGTTCCCCGGGACAGGGTTACGAGCAGTACTTC. This codes for CASSSPGQGYEQYF.

The sample holds a few counts of this clone. V and J are TRBV19 and TRBJ2-7, with D hard to call. V shed 5 bases and J shed 2 bases, with 13 bases lying between them. The CDR3 has 14 amino acids. Germline V gene sequence: CDR1 LNHDA, CDR2 SQIVND (reference sequence). The CDR3 DNA is TGTGCCAGTAGTGTTGACTCGGGTCCCTACGAGCAGTACTTC. This gives the protein CASSVDSGPYEQYF.

V is TRBV13 and J is TRBJ2-1; no firm D call. Trimming took off 0 bases at V and 8 bases at J, with 8 bases between the two ends. Germline CDR1 reads PRHDT; CDR2 reads FYEKMQ (reference sequence). The CDR3 runs to 13 residues. The CDR3 sequence: CASSLGGTHEQFF. The CDR3 coding sequence is TGTGCCAGCAGCTTAGGTGGCACCCATGAGCAGTTCTTC.